This TCR beta chain was found in a study of T cell repertoires in cytomegalovirus infection. For the study at large: TCR beta signatures that were public indicated CMV infection and matching HLA type. Findings of the study overall: Identification of carriers of CMV plus the relevant HLA was achieved through cumulative public TCR beta family frequency. The study found HLA-C-restricted CMV-specific TCR beta clonotypes dominating the ex vivo response.

One entry per CDR3 protein, called by TCRdb with MiXCR from the reads. This table has around 740,000 distinct CDR3 sequences, under 40% appearing once. The V gene's germline CDR1 is SEHNR and CDR2 FQNEAQ (reference sequence). CDR3 length equals 15 residues. Losses at the gene ends were 5 bases for V and 6 bases for J; bases not matched to a gene: 8. This clonotype has just a few counts. Its target is unknown. The TCR originated in a human donor in good health (CMV status not recorded). Some clones in this sample may be carry-over from other donors' samples. This rearrangement joins TRBV7-9 to TRBJ2-1, with 9 bases aligning to TRBD1. Material for sequencing was PBMCs. DNA of the CDR3: TGTGCCAGCAGCGGCCGGGACAGGGTCTCCAATGAGCAGTTCTTC. It yields the protein CASSGRDRVSNEQFF. Using reference TRBV7-9 and TRBJ2-1 for the parts outside the CDR3, the full variable domain is DTGVSQNPRHKITKRGQNVTFRCDPISEHNRLYWYRQTLGQGPEFLTYFQNEAQLEKSRLLSDRFSAERPKGSFSTLEIQRTEQGDSAMYLCASSGRDRVSNEQFFGPGTRLTVL.